A selection of T cell receptor beta chains follows, all from one sample in a study of blood T cell repertoires in COVID-19. The repertoire was sequenced with immunoSEQ multiplex PCR; TCRdb's copy has only in-frame clones and lacks some. The table shows approximately 250,000 clones, with 84% occurring only once. The sequenced sample was peripheral blood. The source is a man between 45 and 60 years old with acute or convalescent COVID-19. CDR3s include the opening cysteine and the closing phenylalanine or tryptophan. The D gene is left open where the match is weak. Only some rows state a clone size, as once, few, many or a class for expanded clones.

d_call j_call clone_size v_call cdr3_aa cdr3_nt
TRBD1 TRBJ1-1 - TRBV9 CASSVVAGGLNTEAFF TGTGCCAGCAGCGTAGTGGCAGGGGGCTTGAACACTGAAGCTTTCTTT
TRBD2 TRBJ2-7 few TRBV27 CASRTSGSYYEQYF TGTGCCAGCAGAACTAGCGGGAGTTACTACGAGCAGTACTTC
TRBD1 TRBJ1-2 - TRBV3-1/TRBV3-2 CASSQGQENYGYTF TGTGCCAGCAGCCAGGGACAGGAGAACTATGGCTACACCTTC
TRBD2 TRBJ2-3 - TRBV28 CASSLAASTDTQYF TGTGCCAGCAGTCTAGCGGCTAGCACAGATACGCAGTATTTT
- TRBJ2-7 once TRBV12-3/TRBV12-4 CASRRRENEQYF TGTGCCAGCAGGCGCAGGGAAAACGAGCAGTACTTC
- TRBJ2-7 - TRBV6-6 CASSYGGQLYEQYF TGTGCCAGCAGTTACGGAGGACAGCTATACGAGCAGTACTTC
- TRBJ2-2 - TRBV5-4 CASSLNEYTGELFF TGTGCCAGCAGCTTGAACGAGTACACCGGGGAGCTGTTTTTT
TRBD2 TRBJ2-1 - TRBV28 CASLGTRKINEQFF TGTGCCAGCCTCGGGACTAGGAAAATCAATGAGCAGTTCTTC
- TRBJ1-1 - TRBV30 CAWSVSRGKGTEAFF TGTGCCTGGAGTGTATCAAGGGGGAAAGGCACTGAAGCTTTCTTT
- TRBJ1-2 - TRBV5-1 CASSLVTEHGYTF TGCGCCAGCAGCTTGGTAACGGAGCATGGCTACACCTTC
TRBD1 TRBJ1-1 - TRBV3-1/TRBV3-2 CASSQDDRDDTEAFF TGTGCCAGCAGCCAAGATGACAGGGATGACACTGAAGCTTTCTTT
- TRBJ1-2 once TRBV29-1 CSVVPEGGPGYTF TGCAGCGTTGTTCCTGAAGGAGGCCCTGGCTACACCTTC
- TRBJ1-6 - TRBV3-1/TRBV3-2 CASSHTGRGTRALHF TGTGCCAGCAGCCATACGGGACGGGGGACCCGGGCCCTCCACTTT
TRBD2 TRBJ2-1 - TRBV5-1 CASSSGEGSYNEQFF TGCGCCAGCAGCTCCGGGGAGGGATCCTACAATGAGCAGTTCTTC
TRBD2 TRBJ2-7 once TRBV29-1 CSVDAGPGGYEQYF TGCAGCGTTGATGCAGGGCCGGGGGGCTACGAGCAGTACTTC
- TRBJ1-5 - TRBV6-1 CASSELATDYQPQHF TGTGCCAGCAGTGAATTGGCGACAGACTATCAGCCCCAGCATTTT
- TRBJ1-1 - TRBV19 CASARGGTSEAFF TGTGCCAGTGCTCGGGGGGGGACCTCGGAAGCTTTCTTT
TRBD2 TRBJ2-7 - TRBV11-2 CASSLRASGRPSYEQYF TGTGCCAGCAGCTTACGAGCTAGCGGGAGACCCTCCTACGAGCAGTACTTC
- TRBJ1-1 - TRBV27 CASSFYRVNTEAFF TGTGCCAGCAGTTTCTACAGGGTGAACACTGAAGCTTTCTTT
TRBD2 TRBJ2-5 - TRBV7-9 CASSLDPGLGVRSQYF TGTGCCAGCAGCTTGGATCCGGGACTAGGTGTTAGGTCCCAGTACTTC
TRBD1 TRBJ2-3 - TRBV7-9 CASSVGTVFHTDTQYF TGTGCCAGCAGCGTCGGGACAGTATTCCACACAGATACGCAGTATTTT
- TRBJ2-2 - TRBV2 CASSGQYANTGELFF TGTGCCAGCAGTGGACAGTACGCGAACACCGGGGAGCTGTTTTTT
- TRBJ1-1 - TRBV19 CASSMRPHTEAFF TGTGCCAGTAGTATGAGGCCCCACACTGAAGCTTTCTTT
- TRBJ1-1 few TRBV9 CASSVAGDLRPNRLNTEAFF TGTGCCAGCAGCGTAGCGGGGGATCTCCGACCAAATAGATTGAACACTGAAGCTTTCTTT
TRBD1 TRBJ1-1 - TRBV5-1 CASSLRRQGAEAFF TGCGCCAGCAGCTTGAGGAGGCAGGGGGCGGAAGCTTTCTTT
- TRBJ2-7 - TRBV6-5 CASSRQGYEQYF TGTGCCAGCAGTAGGCAGGGCTACGAGCAGTACTTC